The 10 T cell receptor beta chains below were found in one sample sequenced in a study of shared clonotypes between healthy human individuals (dated by TCRdb to about 2020). The library was prepared using the immunoSEQ multiplex PCR assay. TCRdb obtained this table from immuneACCESS and retained in-frame rearrangements with V and J assigned. These tables miss some clones; where compared with another copy, unresolved V genes account for less than half of the shortfall, and the remainder is unexplained. In this sample the table shows fewer than 350,000 clones, around 86% of which occur a single time. About 17% of the sample is in the top ten clones. Sequencing used memory CD8+ T cells sorted from blood. The cell subset or site tag for this specimen amounts to: CD45RO+ cells pooled with CCR7-negative TemRA cells. These receptors originate from a man aged 18 to 30 in good health.

The J gene is TRBJ2-7, the V gene TRBV6-6; TRBD2 matches at 11 bases. CDR3 length equals 15 residues. CDR1 MNHNY and CDR2 SVGAGI come from the germline V gene (reference sequence). Trimming removed 6 bases from V and 2 bases from J; junction bases left unmatched: 6. The CDR3 coding sequence is TGTGCCAGCAGCCATAGCGGGGGGGCGGCCTACGAGCAGTACTTC. Protein sequence: CASSHSGGAAYEQYF.

The chain employs TRBV19 and TRBJ2-3; perhaps D is TRBD1 or TRBD2 (5 bases each). Germline V CDR1 and CDR2: LNHDA, SQIVND (reference sequence). The CDR3 spans 14 residues. Trimming removed 6 bases from V and 5 bases from J, with 15 bases in between. As DNA, the CDR3 is TGTGCCAGTAGCTATGTGGGACCGGGAGATACGCAGTATTTT. Translating it yields CASSYVGPGDTQYF.

The chain recombines TRBV6-1 with TRBJ2-2; 13 bases align to TRBD2. V lost 6 bases and J lost 3; bases outside the gene matches: 1. Germline assignment: CDR1 MNHNS and CDR2 SASEGT. The CDR3 sequence is 15 residues long. The CDR3: CASRGLAGYTGELFF. The CDR3 coding sequence is TGTGCCAGCAGGGGACTAGCGGGATACACCGGGGAGCTGTTTTTT.

DNA of the CDR3: TGCGCCAGCAGCTTGGAGTTTGGGACAGATTCACCCCTCCACTTT. Translation gives CASSLEFGTDSPLHF. V and J are TRBV5-1 and TRBJ1-6; 7 bases are a match to TRBD1. J was trimmed by 8 bases and V by 0 bases; bases with no gene match: 5. The CDR3 is 15 residues long. The germline V gene encodes CDR1 SGHRS and CDR2 YFSETQ.

V usage is TRBV6-1 and J usage is TRBJ2-5, with 8 bases identical to TRBD1. With V trimmed by 2 bases and J by 5 bases, 7 bases remained unmatched. In germline, CDR1 is MNHNS, CDR2 SASEGT. This CDR3 region has 15 residues. CDR3 DNA: TGTGCCAGCAGTGAACCCGCCAGGGGGCTGGAGACCCAGTACTTC. Its translation is CASSEPARGLETQYF.

This clone was observed many times. CDR3 amino acids: CASSLVVTGTEAFF. The CDR3 coding sequence is TGTGCCAGCAGCTTAGTTGTGACGGGCACTGAAGCTTTCTTT. The chain is built from TRBV7-2 and TRBJ1-1; D is unclear. The V end lost 1 base, the J end lost 4 bases, and 10 bases lay between the germline ends. The germline gives CDR1 SGHTA, CDR2 FQGNSA. CDR3 length equals 14 residues. The whole variable domain, remainder taken from reference TRBV7-2 and TRBJ1-1, is GAGVSQSPSNKVTEKGKDVELRCDPISGHTALYWYRQSLGQGLEFLIYFQGNSAPDKSGLPSDRFSAERTGGSVSTLTIQRTQQEDSAVYLCASSLVVTGTEAFFGQGTRLTVV.

CDR3 loop: CASSLEGQGNGYTF. DNA for the CDR3: TGCGCCAGCAGCTTGGAGGGACAGGGGAATGGCTACACCTTC. This chain connects TRBV5-1 to TRBJ1-2, with TRBD1 matching 10 bases. V gave up 0 bases and J gave up 6 bases; unmatched junction bases: 2. Germline V gives CDR1 SGHRS, CDR2 YFSETQ. The CDR3 totals 14 residues.

The genes are TRBV7-6 and TRBJ2-7; D possibly corresponds to TRBD1 (6 bases). The CDR3 consists of 14 residues. V lost 5 bases and J lost 6, with 17 bases in between. Germline V gene sequence: CDR1 SGHVS, CDR2 FNYEAQ. As DNA, the CDR3 is TGTGCCAGCAGCAACGGACAGACCTCGCGCGAGCAGTACTTC. Translation: CASSNGQTSREQYF.

The V gene is TRBV28, the J gene TRBJ2-7, with D maybe TRBD1 (6 bases). The CDR3 consists of 15 residues. V lost 5 bases and J 0 bases, leaving 14 bases between the germline ends. CDR1 and CDR2 from the germline V gene are MDHEN and SYDVKM. CDR3 in amino acids: CASSQTGPFSYEQYF. The CDR3 coding sequence is TGTGCCAGCAGTCAGACAGGACCCTTCTCCTACGAGCAGTACTTC.

The chain combines TRBV28 with TRBJ2-7; weak D call: TRBD1 (6 bases). CDR1 and CDR2 (germline): MDHEN, SYDVKM. The V end lost 2 bases, the J end lost 3 bases, and 11 bases lay between the germline ends. This CDR3 is built from 14 residues. The CDR3 is CASSLLSQGYEQYF. DNA of the CDR3: TGTGCCAGCAGTTTACTATCACAGGGCTACGAGCAGTACTTC.